Listed below are T cell receptor beta chains from one sample, sequenced in a study of memory CD4+ T cells and cytomegalovirus serostatus. Clones were sequenced by immunoSEQ multiplex PCR, and TCRdb holds only the in-frame ones, with some missing. The data show 50,000 to 75,000 clones, 82% seen once. Material: memory CD4+ T cells from blood. The receptors derive from an adult in good health and CMV-seronegative. CDR3s include the opening cysteine and the closing phenylalanine or tryptophan. A row's size may be missing; if present it is once, few, many or a size class.

J gene	V gene	clone size	CDR3 protein
TRBJ2-6	TRBV30	-	CAWRGKDSGANVLTF
TRBJ1-2	TRBV6-1	few	CASERARYGYTF
TRBJ2-3	TRBV7-3	once	CASSFSLGDTQYF
TRBJ1-1	TRBV13	-	CASSLGRKRRNTEAFF
TRBJ1-2	TRBV18	-	CASSEQGTGTGYTF
TRBJ2-5	TRBV5-1	-	CASSSPPLGLADGRETQYF
TRBJ2-5	TRBV7-7	-	CASSTQTGGRETQYF
TRBJ1-1	TRBV19	-	CASSIGAGGGTEAFF
TRBJ1-5	TRBV19	-	CASRTLGTSYQPQHF
TRBJ1-6	TRBV5-1	-	CASSLGTGDNSPLHF
TRBJ1-2	TRBV4-1	-	CASGGQSNYGYTF
TRBJ1-2	TRBV18	once	CASSQRDKGGYTF
TRBJ2-1	TRBV5-1	-	CASGWTSGSGEQFF
TRBJ1-2	TRBV19	once	CASKAGPSYGYTF
TRBJ1-1	TRBV18	-	CASSPPNRAILNTEAFF
TRBJ2-2	TRBV7-9	-	CASSPGGRGRSTGELFF
TRBJ2-7	TRBV5-1	-	CASSLGWEGAYEQYF
TRBJ1-2	TRBV11-2	-	CASSLDRVGGYTF
TRBJ1-6	TRBV18	-	CASSPDSNSPLHF
TRBJ2-7	TRBV7-3	few	CASSLNRDRGPLSSYEQYF
TRBJ2-5	TRBV18	-	CASSPPFEGIGETQYF
TRBJ2-1	TRBV11-3	-	CASSLDRLASYNEQFF
TRBJ1-2	TRBV10-3	-	CAISESGGGGGYTF
TRBJ2-7	TRBV23-1	-	CASIPTGYEQYF
TRBJ2-5	TRBV30	-	CAWSFPGTGGRETQYF
TRBJ2-7	TRBV30	once	CAWSGRTGFHEQYF
-	TRBV7-3	-	CASSLKAGMGYEQYF
TRBJ1-4	TRBV30	-	CAWTPGGDEKLFF
TRBJ1-4	TRBV7-9	-	CASSPDRGRGPELFF
TRBJ1-1	TRBV30	-	CAWSVGTGNTEAFF
TRBJ2-6	TRBV7-6	-	CASSLQAPHSGANVLTF
TRBJ1-1	TRBV18	-	CASSLDRNTEAFF
TRBJ2-2	TRBV5-4	-	CASSPPGASGRLHTGELFF
TRBJ1-2	TRBV6-1	-	CASSERESLYGYTF
TRBJ2-3	TRBV5-4	-	CASSKGLRQPPTDTQYF
TRBJ1-3	TRBV6-5	-	CASSYRQGSFGNTIYF